The 3 T cell receptor beta chains below come from one sample, sequenced in a study of cytomegalovirus exposure and HLA in healthy donors. With 60 Vbeta and 13 Jbeta primers, the PCR was carried out. TCRdb keeps only in-frame clones here, not all; method: immunoSEQ multiplex PCR. The sample records roughly 81,000 clones, around 79% being singletons. The specimen sequenced was PBMCs. The receptors derive from a man aged 25-45 years in good health and CMV-seronegative.

This clone was detected only once. The chain couples TRBV19 to TRBJ1-1; the D gene is possibly TRBD1 (5 bases). V was clipped by 4 bases and J by 2 bases, with 14 bases between them. The CDR3 has 15 residues. CDR1 LNHDA and CDR2 SQIVND come from the germline V gene (reference sequence). In nucleotides, the CDR3 is TGTGCCAGTAGTAAGATACCGGGGGTTAACACTGAAGCTTTCTTT. As protein: CASSKIPGVNTEAFF.

The DNA of the CDR3 is TGTGCCAGCAGTGAGGGACTACAAGAGACCCAGTACTTC. It yields the protein CASSEGLQETQYF. The chain employs TRBV2 and TRBJ2-5; the match to TRBD2 covers 7 bases. J gave up 2 bases and V 3 bases, and 0 bases lay outside the gene matches. CDR3 length: 13 amino acids. The germline gives CDR1 SNHLY, CDR2 FYNNEI. Based on the CDR3 plus reference TRBV2 and TRBJ2-5, the full variable domain is EPEVTQTPSHQVTQMGQEVILRCVPISNHLYFYWYRQILGQKVEFLVSFYNNEISEKSEIFDDQFSVERPDGSNFTLKIRSTKLEDSAMYFCASSEGLQETQYFGPGTRLLVL.

This rearrangement joins TRBV2 to TRBJ2-1; perhaps TRBD2 as D (6 bases). The CDR3 consists of 14 residues. Germline V gives CDR1 SNHLY, CDR2 FYNNEI. V lost 6 bases and J lost 12, with 21 bases in between. The CDR3 protein is CASRLRDLEMRQFF. DNA for the CDR3: TGTGCCAGCAGGCTGCGGGACTTGGAAATGAGGCAGTTCTTC.